This entry is about one TCR beta chain. This CDR3 spans 14 amino acids. CDR1 is DFQATT, CDR2 SNEGSKA, per germline (reference sequence). V gave up 6 bases and J gave up 2 bases, with 14 bases separating them. TCRdb recomputed calls from the reads with MiXCR, one row per CDR3 protein. The profile covers around 88,000 distinct CDR3 sequences, with roughly 28% appearing a single time and less than 2.5% taken by the ten largest. These data come from a study of type 1 regulatory T cells. Study-level information: This in vitro CD4 product, T-allo10, is enriched for Tr1 cells and alloantigen-specific.

The chain recombines TRBV20-1 with TRBJ1-5; the D gene is possibly TRBD1 (6 bases). The sequence came from a human donor in good health. The sample comprised CD4+ T cells, either the whole sample or a sorted fraction (not recorded which). The chain's CDR3 is CSATNRDGNQPQHF. As DNA, the CDR3 is TGCAGTGCCACCAACAGGGACGGCAATCAGCCCCAGCATTTT.